The present TCR beta chain was sequenced within a study of blood T cell repertoires in COVID-19. Study-wide context: Sites in the United States, Italy and Spain provided acute and convalescent COVID-19 samples. PBMCs, B-cell-depleted T cells, or T cells were the source of the cDNA or gDNA that made up the material.

Data came from immunoSEQ multiplex PCR; TCRdb stores just in-frame clones and leaves some out. The sample has about 120,000 clones, over 65% seen once. The length of the CDR3 is 14 residues. Germline values: CDR1 SGHAT, CDR2 FQNNGV. The ends were cut back, 5 bases at V and 5 bases at J, with 13 bases in the middle. V usage is TRBV11-2 and J usage is TRBJ1-5, with D uncertain. Sequenced material: peripheral blood. The receptor comes from a man aged 60 to 75 with acute or convalescent COVID-19. The CDR3 nucleotides read TGTGCCAGCAGCCTTGCAGGAATGGATCAGCCCCAGCATTTT. Its translation is CASSLAGMDQPQHF.